The sequence of this T cell receptor beta chain was determined in a study of blood T cells in healthy people across ages. Broader study findings: Older age coincided with a roughly linear decline in TCR beta diversity per million T cells. When set beside aged donors, long-lived donors presented more naive CD4+ cells and higher diversity.

CDR1 and CDR2 (germline): DFQATT, SNEGSKA (reference sequence). J lost 6 bases, V lost 5 bases, and 5 bases had no gene match. The CDR3 is 13 residues long. This clonotype was picked up one time. Its target is not known. A second PCR, run for about 7 to 11 cycles, used a sample-barcoded 5' primer plus a J-beta primer mix. A tag from a template-switch adaptor with 12 random nucleotides marked each cDNA molecule. TCRdb processed the 5' RACE reads anew with MiXCR; each CDR3 protein has one entry. The data contain hundreds of thousands of distinct CDR3 sequences, about 51% of them singletons. Sequences were obtained from blood. The genes are TRBV20-1 and TRBJ1-2; 11 positions match TRBD1. The sequence was collected from a woman aged 80 or older in good health. The CDR3 reads CSAWGTGGDGYTF. Here the CDR3 DNA reads TGCAGTGCTTGGGGGACAGGGGGGGATGGCTACACCTTC.